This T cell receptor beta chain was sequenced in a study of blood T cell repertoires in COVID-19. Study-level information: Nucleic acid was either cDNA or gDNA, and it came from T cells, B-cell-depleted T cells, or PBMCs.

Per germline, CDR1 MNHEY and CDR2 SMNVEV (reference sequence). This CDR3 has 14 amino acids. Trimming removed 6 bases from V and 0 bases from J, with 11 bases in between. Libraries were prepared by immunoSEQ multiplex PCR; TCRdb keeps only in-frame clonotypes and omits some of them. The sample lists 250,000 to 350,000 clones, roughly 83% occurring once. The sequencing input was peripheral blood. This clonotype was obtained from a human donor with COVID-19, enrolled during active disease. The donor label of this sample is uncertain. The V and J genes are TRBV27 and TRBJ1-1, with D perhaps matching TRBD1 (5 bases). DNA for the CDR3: TGTGCCAGCAGGGATGCCAGGGTGAACACTGAAGCTTTCTTT. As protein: CASRDARVNTEAFF.